Reported below is one T cell receptor beta chain. This specimen comes from a study of blood T cell repertoires in COVID-19. About the research overall: Acute-phase and convalescent COVID-19 samples originated in the United States, Italy and Spain. PBMCs, B-cell-depleted T cells, or T cells provided the cDNA or gDNA that made up the material.

Original methodology: For nucleated cells, counts were estimated from reference gene primer amplification. TCRdb's copy holds only in-frame clones and misses some; the assay was immunoSEQ multiplex PCR. Clone size and the V and J calls come from that table; the DNA yielded D and trimming. Here the sample spans 100,000 to 150,000 clones, around nine tenths being singletons. The length of the CDR3 is 12 residues. With 1 base removed from V and 7 bases from J, the gap between germline ends came to 8 bases. Germline V gives CDR1 SGHAT, CDR2 FQNNGV. Those enrolled in Seattle joined during active infection and were followed longitudinally afterward.

The TCR sequence derives from a woman aged 70-85 years with COVID-19, enrolled during active disease. The sequenced material came from peripheral blood. The gene calls are TRBV11-2 and TRBJ2-7, with D uncertain. The CDR3 DNA sequence: TGTGCCAGCAGCTTAGGGGCAAAAGAGCAGTACTTC. Amino acid sequence: CASSLGAKEQYF. The whole variable domain, remainder taken from reference TRBV11-2 and TRBJ2-7, is EAGVAQSPRYKIIEKRQSVAFWCNPISGHATLYWYQQILGQGPKLLIQFQNNGVVDDSQLPKDRFSAERLKGVDSTLKIQPAKLEDSAVYLCASSLGAKEQYFGPGTRLTVT.